This TCR beta chain stems from a study of molecular identifiers for immune sequencing clone quantification. Study background: In the replicates, RNA derived from about 19,000 or 110,000 naive CD8 cells was divided into five parts, and four were sequenced.

Between roughly 17,000 and 1,000,000 sorted cells, with 10%, 30% or 50% RNA, yielded naive CD8 libraries. At least ten counts were recorded for this clonotype. The V segment lost 7 bases and the J segment 5 bases; nucleotides outside the gene matches: 11. CDR1 SQVTM and CDR2 ANQGSEA come from the germline V gene. The CDR3 has 14 amino acids. The bulk TCR libraries were made with methods described before and with listed TCR primers. Each CDR3 protein is one row after TCRdb ran MiXCR on the PCR reads. The profile shows 460,000 or so distinct CDR3 sequences, roughly 24% of them singletons. The sample taken for sequencing was naive CD8+ T cells from blood, with Jurkat cell RNA spiked in. Stated subset: FACS-sorted CD8+CD4-CCR7+CD45RA+ naive T cells. The chain is built from TRBV29-1 and TRBJ2-5; the match to TRBD2 covers 9 bases. This TCR came from a human donor in good health. Some libraries in this study had Jurkat cell RNA spiked in. CDR3 residues: CSARLSGGLETQYF. The CDR3, as DNA: TGCAGCGCCAGACTTAGCGGGGGATTGGAGACCCAGTACTTC. The full variable domain, completed using reference TRBV29-1 and TRBJ2-5, is SAVISQKPSRDICQRGTSLTIQCQVDSQVTMMFWYRQQPGQSLTLIATANQGSEATYESGFVIDKFPISRPNLTFSTLTVSNMSPEDSSIYLCSARLSGGLETQYFGPGTRLLVL.